What follows are 21 T cell receptor beta chains derived from one specimen sequenced in a study of PD-1 blockade in classical Hodgkin lymphoma. The table came from immunoSEQ multiplex PCR; TCRdb's copy has only in-frame clones and leaves some out. The sample includes about 6,400 clones, approximately 71% of them seen just once. As for time point: cycle 4 day 1 (C4D1), after less than 7 weeks of nivolumab. Exposure to brentuximab vedotin varied, and each patient had relapsed following autologous stem cell transplantation. Magnetic depletion of non-target cells from thawed PBMCs yielded purified CD8+ T cells. The sequenced sample was CD8+ T cells from blood, obtained before the fourth cycle of nivolumab. These receptor sequences come from a human donor with classical Hodgkin lymphoma.

The chain couples TRBV7-9 to TRBJ2-3; D is uncertain. The V end lost 8 bases, the J end lost 1 base, and 7 bases lay between the germline ends. The CDR3 has 12 residues. In germline, CDR1 is SEHNR, CDR2 FQNEAQ (reference sequence). CDR3 amino acids: CASQKGTDTQYF. The CDR3 coding sequence is TGTGCCAGCCAGAAGGGCACAGATACGCAGTATTTT.

V usage is TRBV7-6 and J usage is TRBJ1-6; D gene ambiguous. Germline values: CDR1 SGHVS, CDR2 FNYEAQ. Trimming pared 1 base from V and 3 bases from J, leaving 7 bases between. This CDR3 contains 15 residues. CDR3: CASSLDASYNSPLHF. The CDR3 nucleotides read TGTGCCAGCAGCTTAGACGCCAGCTATAATTCACCCCTCCACTTT.

This clone was detected a few times. The chain uses TRBV11-2 and TRBJ2-3, with 14 bases that match TRBD2. The ends lost 0 bases at V and 6 bases at J; junction bases unmatched: 2. Germline assignment: CDR1 SGHAT and CDR2 FQNNGV. There are 16 residues in the CDR3. CDR3 coding DNA: TGTGCCAGCAGCTTAGAGGGACTAGCGGGGGCTGATACGCAGTATTTT. It yields the protein CASSLEGLAGADTQYF.

The chain is built from TRBV16 and TRBJ1-2; 12 nucleotides agree with TRBD1. The J segment lost 3 bases and the V segment lost 1 base, leaving 6 bases of the junction unmatched. Per the germline V gene, CDR1 is KGHSY and CDR2 is FQNENV. This CDR3 has 17 amino acids. The CDR3 nucleotides are TGTGCCAGCAGCCAATGGGACAGGGGGCTCGGGGACTATGGCTACACCTTC. The encoded protein is CASSQWDRGLGDYGYTF.

As DNA, the CDR3 is TGTGCCAGCAGCTTAGCGGGAGTCGAGAATGAGCAGTTCTTC. Its protein is CASSLAGVENEQFF. V is TRBV7-9 and J is TRBJ2-1; weak D call: TRBD2 (5 bases). The CDR3 loop spans 14 amino acids. The V end was cut by 0 bases, the J end by 7 bases, with 10 bases between. In germline, CDR1 is SEHNR, CDR2 FQNEAQ (reference sequence).

This chain uses TRBV27 with TRBJ2-7; D may be TRBD1 (6 bases). Germline lookup yields CDR1 MNHEY and CDR2 SMNVEV (reference sequence). The germline V and J ends were trimmed by 2 bases and 3 bases, with 11 bases remaining between them. The CDR3 loop spans 14 amino acids. The CDR3: CASSLARDNYEQYF. The DNA of the CDR3 is TGTGCCAGCAGTTTAGCTCGGGACAACTACGAGCAGTACTTC.

The rearrangement links TRBV27 to TRBJ1-1, with unresolved D. V was pared by 5 bases and J by 6 bases, with 16 bases between. The V gene's germline CDR1 is MNHEY and CDR2 SMNVEV (reference sequence). The CDR3 is 14 residues long. CDR3 DNA sequence: TGTGCCAGCAGTCGTAATAAGAATGGGGCTGAAGCTTTCTTT. This gives the protein CASSRNKNGAEAFF.

Details on this clone: The same CDR3 is also encoded by other DNA sequences in this sample. CDR3 region: CASREGLYEQYF. CDR3 DNA sequence: TGTGCCAGCAGAGAGGGGCTCTACGAGCAGTACTTC. The V call is TRBV2, the J call TRBJ2-7; D is tentatively TRBD1 or TRBD2 (5 bases each). This CDR3 spans 12 amino acids. Trimming stripped 6 bases from V and 3 bases from J, with 9 bases between. Germline lookup yields CDR1 SNHLY and CDR2 FYNNEI. Full variable domain (missing parts from reference TRBV2 and TRBJ2-7): EPEVTQTPSHQVTQMGQEVILRCVPISNHLYFYWYRQILGQKVEFLVSFYNNEISEKSEIFDDQFSVERPDGSNFTLKIRSTKLEDSAMYFCASREGLYEQYFGPGTRLTVT.

This clone was counted only a few times. The chain uses TRBV27 and TRBJ2-1, with 7 bases fitting TRBD2. J lost 1 base, V lost 8 bases, and 8 bases had no gene match. Per the germline V gene, CDR1 is MNHEY and CDR2 is SMNVEV (reference sequence). The CDR3 spans 15 residues. CDR3 region: CASHPGAGSYNEQFF. DNA for the CDR3: TGTGCCAGCCATCCCGGAGCGGGATCCTACAATGAGCAGTTCTTC.

This chain uses TRBV7-8 with TRBJ1-5, with D hard to call. V lost 5 bases and J 7 bases, leaving 12 bases between the germline ends. This CDR3 has 13 amino acids. The germline CDR1 and CDR2 sequences are SGHVS and FQNEAQ. CDR3 nucleotide sequence: TGTGCCAGCAGCCCACGATCGGTACAGCCCCAGCATTTT. Its protein is CASSPRSVQPQHF.

In its sample, this clone was seen once. The chain uses TRBV27 and TRBJ1-1; D unresolved. This CDR3 is 13 amino acids long. Per the germline V gene, CDR1 is MNHEY and CDR2 is SMNVEV (reference sequence). V was cut by 4 bases and J by 1 base, with 7 bases left in between. DNA of the CDR3: TGTGCCAGCAGTTATAAGGCGAACACTGAAGCTTTCTTT. It is translated as CASSYKANTEAFF.

This clone is a singleton in its sample. This chain uses TRBV7-9 with TRBJ2-7; a weak D match, TRBD1 (5 bases). The germline V gene encodes CDR1 SEHNR and CDR2 FQNEAQ (reference sequence). With 5 bases removed from V and 2 bases from J, the gap between germline ends came to 10 bases. The CDR3 loop spans 13 amino acids. CDR3 residues: CASSSRVPYEQYF. For the CDR3, the DNA is TGTGCCAGCAGCAGCAGGGTCCCCTACGAGCAGTACTTC.

J is TRBJ2-2 and V is TRBV9; TRBD2 might be the D (6 bases). V lost 4 bases to trimming and J lost 6 bases, with 25 bases between them. Germline V gene data show CDR1 as SGDLS and CDR2 as YYNGEE. This CDR3 spans 18 amino acids. DNA of the CDR3: TGTGCCAGCAGCACATATCACGGGAGCTTAGGCTCTCCCGGGGAGCTGTTTTTT. Its protein product is CASSTYHGSLGSPGELFF.

The chain combines TRBV15 with TRBJ2-4, with TRBD1 as a possible D gene (5 bases). V gave up 9 bases and J gave up 1 base, with 22 bases separating them. The CDR3 has 17 amino acids. CDR1 and CDR2 (germline): LNHNV, YYDKDF (reference sequence). The CDR3 here is CATTIQGVGFAKNIQYF. The CDR3 DNA reads TGTGCCACAACAATTCAGGGCGTAGGTTTTGCCAAAAACATTCAGTACTTC.

This chain uses TRBV11-3 with TRBJ1-2; D ambiguous. The CDR3 runs to 17 residues. Germline loops: CDR1 SGHNT, CDR2 YENEEA. V gave up 3 bases and J gave up 1 base, with 18 bases separating them. CDR3 nucleotide sequence: TGTGCCAGCAGCTTGTCCCACAGCCCTTCCCTTAACTATGGCTACACCTTC. Translated, it gives CASSLSHSPSLNYGYTF. Together with reference TRBV11-3 and TRBJ1-2, the CDR3 gives the full variable domain: EAGVVQSPRYKIIEKKQPVAFWCNPISGHNTLYWYLQNLGQGPELLIRYENEEAVDDSQLPKDRFSAERLKGVDSTLKIQPAELGDSAVYLCASSLSHSPSLNYGYTFGSGTRLTVV.

V gene TRBV11-3 combines with J gene TRBJ2-1; weak D call: TRBD1 (6 bases). Germline CDR1 is SGHNT and CDR2 is YENEEA. V was cut by 1 base and J by 4 bases, with 20 bases left in between. CDR3 length: 18 amino acids. The CDR3 loop reads CASSLVVRGPLGYNEQFF. Here the CDR3 DNA reads TGTGCCAGCAGCTTAGTGGTCAGGGGCCCTTTAGGGTACAATGAGCAGTTCTTC.

V usage is TRBV9 and J usage is TRBJ2-7; 8 positions agree with TRBD2. Germline-derived CDR1 and CDR2 are SGDLS and YYNGEE. This CDR3 is built from 14 residues. The junction had 6 bases not matched to a gene; V was cut back by 0 bases and J by 7 bases. The CDR3 sequence: CASSVAGGQSEQYF. CDR3 DNA: TGTGCCAGCAGCGTAGCGGGGGGGCAGTCAGAGCAGTACTTC.

The CDR3 bases are TGCGCCAGCAGCCAAGATCGACAGGGGCTTTTTACTGAAGCTTTCTTT. It specifies CASSQDRQGLFTEAFF. J is TRBJ1-1 and V is TRBV4-3; 8 bases are shared with TRBD1. The ends lost 0 bases at V and 5 bases at J; junction bases unmatched: 8. Germline-derived CDR1 and CDR2 are LGHNA and YSLEER. The CDR3 spans 16 residues.

The J gene is TRBJ2-7, the V gene TRBV19, with no clear D. V was clipped by 11 bases and J by 4 bases, with 15 bases between them. The CDR3 contains 12 residues. The germline CDR1 and CDR2 sequences are LNHDA and SQIVND (reference sequence). CDR3: CAASSTPYEQYF. The CDR3 DNA sequence: TGTGCCGCGTCATCGACTCCATACGAGCAGTACTTC.

The rearrangement links TRBV28 to TRBJ2-5; 8 nucleotides agree with TRBD1. CDR1 MDHEN and CDR2 SYDVKM come from the germline V gene. V lost 4 bases to trimming and J lost 5 bases; unmatched junction nucleotides: 6. This CDR3 spans 14 amino acids. The CDR3 region has the DNA TGTGCCAGCAGTTCAGGACAGGGAAGGGAGACCCAGTACTTC. Translated: CASSSGQGRETQYF.

The chain carries TRBV27 and TRBJ2-1, with 9 bases identical to TRBD2. The CDR3 is 15 amino acids. The germline CDR1 and CDR2 sequences are MNHEY and SMNVEV (reference sequence). The V segment lost 3 bases and the J segment 6 bases; nucleotides outside the gene matches: 6. CDR3 region: CASSFSAGGRNEQFF. DNA of the CDR3: TGTGCCAGCAGTTTTTCAGCGGGGGGACGCAATGAGCAGTTCTTC.